These 14 T cell receptor beta chains were sequenced from one sample in a study of blood T cell repertoires in COVID-19. Sequencing was performed with immunoSEQ multiplex PCR; in TCRdb, only in-frame clones are kept and a portion is missing. Seen here are approximately 200,000 clones, roughly 87% observed once, and the top ten hold under 2.5%. Input material: peripheral blood. The receptor source for this set is a man between 40 and 49 years old with active or convalescent COVID-19.

This chain uses TRBV5-1 with TRBJ2-1, with 7 bases identical to TRBD2. Germline V gene data show CDR1 as SGHRS and CDR2 as YFSETQ. The CDR3 is made up of 17 amino acids. Trimming removed 4 bases from V and 8 bases from J; junction bases left unmatched: 18. DNA of the CDR3: TGCGCCAGCAGCCTGCAGGGATCGACTAGCCAGCTCCATGAGCAGTTCTTC. This encodes CASSLQGSTSQLHEQFF.

The count of this clone is one. The V and J genes are TRBV9 and TRBJ1-1; D ambiguous. With 0 bases removed from V and 3 bases from J, the gap between germline ends came to 9 bases. The CDR3 consists of 14 residues. The germline V gene encodes CDR1 SGDLS and CDR2 YYNGEE. CDR3 coding DNA: TGTGCCAGCAGCGTAGGGGCGCTGGACACTGAAGCTTTCTTT. Translation gives CASSVGALDTEAFF.

In its sample, this clone was seen once. V gene TRBV4-1 combines with J gene TRBJ1-2; 9 bases align to TRBD1. Trimming cost V 3 bases and J 5 bases; bases outside gene matches: 7. CDR3 length: 15 residues. Germline lookup yields CDR1 MGHRA and CDR2 YSYEKL. In DNA form, the CDR3 reads TGCGCCAGCAGCCAGCAACAGGGGGCGGATTATGGCTACACCTTC. This translates into CASSQQQGADYGYTF.

The chain links TRBV7-8 to TRBJ1-3; no definite D call. Germline V CDR1 and CDR2: SGHVS, FQNEAQ. CDR3 length: 16 residues. V lost 0 bases to trimming and J lost 2 bases, with 11 bases between them. CDR3 in amino acids: CASSLALYGTGNTIYF. The DNA of the CDR3 is TGTGCCAGCAGCTTAGCGCTGTACGGGACTGGAAACACCATATATTTT.

The chain joins TRBV28 to TRBJ1-2, with no clear D. CDR3 length: 15 amino acids. With 7 bases removed from V and 3 bases from J, the gap between germline ends came to 18 bases. Germline lookup yields CDR1 MDHEN and CDR2 SYDVKM. The CDR3 sequence: CASTKTGRLYYGYTF. DNA of the CDR3: TGTGCCAGCACCAAAACCGGCAGGCTATACTATGGCTACACCTTC.

J is TRBJ1-1 and V is TRBV2, with 7 bases identical to TRBD1. Germline V gene sequence: CDR1 SNHLY, CDR2 FYNNEI. Unmatched junction bases numbered 14, after V lost 5 bases and J lost 5 bases. The CDR3 covers 16 residues. For the CDR3, the DNA is TGTGCCAGCAGTCCACCGGTCGACAGGGAGGAAACTGAAGCTTTCTTT. Translation: CASSPPVDREETEAFF.

The chain employs TRBV5-1 and TRBJ2-2, with a tentative D call TRBD1 (6 bases). V lost 4 bases and J lost 5, with 12 bases in between. This CDR3 spans 14 amino acids. CDR1 and CDR2 (germline): SGHRS, YFSETQ. For the CDR3, the DNA is TGCGCCAGCAGCCCAGGGGCGAGAACCGGGGAGCTGTTTTTT. Amino acid sequence: CASSPGARTGELFF.

The chain recombines TRBV19 with TRBJ2-7, with 11 bases identical to TRBD1. Losses at the gene ends were 7 bases for V and 2 bases for J; bases not matched to a gene: 4. Germline-derived CDR1 and CDR2 are LNHDA and SQIVND (reference sequence). CDR3 size: 14 residues. CDR3 DNA sequence: TGTGCCAGTATGGACAGGGGGCTACCCTACGAGCAGTACTTC. It specifies CASMDRGLPYEQYF.

V gene TRBV7-3 combines with J gene TRBJ2-1; TRBD2 aligns across 9 bases. The trim removed 5 bases at V and 3 bases at J, leaving 8 bases unmatched. There are 16 residues in the CDR3. CDR1 is SGHTA, CDR2 FQGTGA, per germline. CDR3 amino acids: CASSPFRTSDYNEQFF. DNA for the CDR3: TGTGCCAGCAGCCCCTTTCGGACTAGCGACTACAATGAGCAGTTCTTC.

The chain recombines TRBV4-2 with TRBJ2-3, with 11 positions matching TRBD2. After removal of 1 base from V and 9 bases from J, the junction contained 9 bases not matched to a gene. The CDR3 has 16 amino acids. The germline CDR1 and CDR2 sequences are LGHNA and YNFKEQ. CDR3 DNA sequence: TGTGCCAGCAGCCAAGTAGCGGGAGGGCCCCTAGGGACGCAGTATTTT. Translated, it gives CASSQVAGGPLGTQYF.

The genes are TRBV5-1 and TRBJ2-7; 12 bases match TRBD1. The germline V gene has CDR1 SGHRS and CDR2 YFSETQ. CDR3 length equals 15 residues. V shed 4 bases and J 5 bases; nucleotides not matched to a gene: 7. CDR3 DNA: TGCGCCAGCAGCCTTCTGGGACAGGGGGCGGACGAGCAGTACTTC. It yields the protein CASSLLGQGADEQYF.

CDR3 residues: CASRARQGFGQPQHF. The CDR3 DNA reads as TGTGCCAGCAGAGCCCGACAGGGATTCGGGCAGCCCCAGCATTTT. The chain recombines TRBV28 with TRBJ1-5; 7 nucleotides align to TRBD1. Germline CDR1 and CDR2: MDHEN and SYDVKM. This CDR3 comprises 15 residues. J gave up 7 bases and V 6 bases, and 12 bases lay outside the gene matches.

The chain recombines TRBV9 with TRBJ1-5; D call uncertain. The CDR3 runs to 15 residues. Trimming removed 4 bases from V and 4 bases from J, with 15 bases in between. CDR1 is SGDLS, CDR2 YYNGEE, per germline. CDR3 bases: TGTGCCAGCAGCCGTACCTTAGGGAGGAATCAGCCCCAGCATTTT. As protein: CASSRTLGRNQPQHF.

V usage is TRBV6-2 or TRBV6-3 and J usage is TRBJ1-1, with unresolved D. V lost 6 bases to trimming and J lost 2 bases, with 13 bases between them. This CDR3 region has 14 residues. Germline CDR1 is MNHEY and CDR2 is SVGEGT. The CDR3 bases are TGTGCCAGCAGCTTCTATGGAGGCAACACTGAAGCTTTCTTT. Amino acid sequence: CASSFYGGNTEAFF.